The entry below describes one T cell receptor beta chain. As yet, its antigen is unknown. Per the germline V gene, CDR1 is MGHRA and CDR2 is YSYEKL. The CDR3 extends over 13 amino acids. The V and J ends lost 4 bases and 4 bases respectively, with 10 bases between them. This entry belongs to a study of T cells after yellow fever vaccination. Across the whole study: It was SMART-Seq v4 Ultra Low Input that prepared the fractions with low cell numbers. Whole-study findings and limits: A limited proportion of clonotypes was detected within both the CD4 and CD8 compartments.

They built TCR cDNA with 5'RACE template switching, a step that put in a universal primer site and UMIs. A single record per CDR3 protein comes from TCRdb applying MiXCR to the 5' RACE reads. In the table there are about 580,000 distinct CDR3 sequences, about 17% of which are singletons. This specimen consisted of PBMCs, obtained 5 to 6 days after the first yellow fever vaccination. The chain carries TRBV4-1 and TRBJ1-2, with D maybe TRBD1 (6 bases). The receptor was derived from a man aged 18-30 years who received the YFV17D yellow fever vaccine. CDR3 bases: TGCGCCAGCAGCCGGGTGGACAGCTATGGCTACACCTTC. Protein: CASSRVDSYGYTF.